The 30 T cell receptor beta chains in this list originate from one sample, sequenced in a study of blood T cells in healthy people across ages. Combining a sample-barcoded 5' primer with a J-beta primer mix, a second PCR ran for roughly 6 to 12 cycles. A single record per CDR3 protein comes from TCRdb applying MiXCR to the 5' RACE reads. The data contain hundreds of thousands of distinct CDR3 sequences, roughly 25% of them seen just once; the ten biggest clones take up around 9.2%. The sample was also linked to a second study, of T cells of mothers and their children.

Specimen: blood. These receptors were obtained from a boy aged 5 to 17 in good health.

This rearrangement joins TRBV6-2 or TRBV6-3 to TRBJ1-2, with a weak D call TRBD1 (6 bases). The CDR3 runs to 16 residues. Per germline, CDR1 MNHEY and CDR2 SVGEGT. V dropped 5 bases and J dropped 0 bases, with 16 bases sitting between them. The chain's CDR3 is CASSDQAGQSNYGYTF. The CDR3 nucleotides read TGTGCCAGCAGTGACCAAGCCGGACAGTCTAACTATGGCTACACCTTC.

This clonotype was found a few times. The chain joins TRBV29-1 to TRBJ2-1; no reliable D call. CDR3 length: 14 amino acids. Trimming left V 7 bases short and J 4 bases short, with 17 bases between. From germline, CDR1 is SQVTM and CDR2 ANQGSEA. The DNA for the CDR3 is TGCAGCGCCCCATCCAGAGAGGAGTACAATGAGCAGTTCTTC. Translation gives CSAPSREEYNEQFF.

The V call is TRBV5-1, the J call TRBJ1-1, with D maybe TRBD1 (5 bases). The CDR3 sequence is 13 residues long. The V end was cut by 10 bases, the J end by 1 base, with 14 bases between. Germline V CDR1 and CDR2: SGHRS, YFSETQ. In DNA form, the CDR3 reads TGCGCCGGACGGGACGTACCGAACACTGAAGCTTTCTTT. This translates into CAGRDVPNTEAFF.

This clonotype has just a few counts. V gene TRBV12-5 combines with J gene TRBJ1-2, with unresolved D. The germline CDR1 and CDR2 sequences are LGHNT and FRNRAP. CDR3 length: 13 residues. The germline V and J ends were trimmed by 2 bases and 3 bases, with 7 bases remaining between them. The CDR3 loop is CASGLTPDYGYTF. CDR3 sequence (DNA): TGTGCTAGTGGTTTGACACCAGACTATGGCTACACCTTC.

The chain has TRBV7-2 and TRBJ2-5, with 12 bases identical to TRBD2. The J call is in doubt because the DNA end fits TRBJ2-7 better. The CDR3 covers 17 residues. Germline V CDR1 and CDR2: SGHTA, FQGNSA. CDR3 protein: CASSLMLAGGQGYEQYF. In DNA form, the CDR3 reads TGTGCCAGCAGCTTAATGCTAGCGGGAGGGCAAGGCTACGAGCAGTACTTC.

This clonotype came up a few times. The genes are TRBV9 and TRBJ1-1; D not certain. V dropped 4 bases and J dropped 10 bases, with 14 bases sitting between them. Germline assignment: CDR1 SGDLS and CDR2 YYNGEE. This CDR3 is 12 amino acids long. CDR3 sequence reads: CASSPTTSGAFF. In DNA, the CDR3 is TGTGCCAGCAGCCCAACAACTTCCGGAGCTTTCTTT.

This clonotype was detected only once. The chain combines TRBV5-5 with TRBJ2-7, with 7 bases that match TRBD1. Germline values: CDR1 SGHKS, CDR2 YYEKEE (reference sequence). The ends lost 0 bases at V and 6 bases at J; junction bases unmatched: 6. This CDR3 region has 14 residues. In nucleotides, the CDR3 is TGTGCCAGCAGCTTGGCTCACAGGGGCAGCGAGCAGTACTTC. It translates to CASSLAHRGSEQYF.

In this sample, this clonotype turned up a few times. The rearrangement uses TRBV6-6 and TRBJ2-2; D is undetermined. The V gene's germline CDR1 is MNHNY and CDR2 SVGAGI (reference sequence). The CDR3 runs 13 residues. CDR3 sequence (DNA): TGTGCAGGGCGCGCTGATGGAGACGGGGAGCTGTTTTTT. Its protein product is CAGRADGDGELFF.

The rearrangement links TRBV5-1 to TRBJ2-3; tentatively, D is TRBD1 or TRBD2 (5 bases each). The CDR3 is 14 residues long. Per the germline V gene, CDR1 is SGHRS and CDR2 is YFSETQ. V dropped 2 bases and J dropped 3 bases, with 10 bases sitting between them. The CDR3 is CASSLGERTDTQYF. The CDR3 coding sequence is TGCGCCAGCAGCTTAGGGGAGAGGACAGATACGCAGTATTTT.

V is TRBV4-2 and J is TRBJ2-1; D is possibly TRBD2 (6 bases). Deletions cut 1 base from V and 7 bases from J, with 20 bases between. The CDR3 runs to 17 residues. From germline, CDR1 is LGHNA and CDR2 YNFKEQ. The CDR3 spells CASSQGEASVVRNEQFF. For the CDR3, the DNA is TGTGCCAGCAGCCAAGGAGAGGCTAGCGTTGTAAGGAATGAGCAGTTCTTC.

Notes on this clonotype: One junction end does not reproduce the germline sequence, and a read error may be involved. V and J are TRBV5-1 and TRBJ2-3; D is ambiguous. Germline V gene lookup returns CDR1 SGHRS and CDR2 YFSETQ. The CDR3 length is 13 residues. The CDR3 is CASSLMSVDTRYF. The CDR3 bases are TGCGCCAGCAGCTTGATGTCTGTGGATACGCGGTATTTT.

The chain links TRBV20-1 to TRBJ1-1, with unresolved D. CDR1 is DFQATT, CDR2 SNEGSKA, per germline (reference sequence). Trimming removed 6 bases from V and 0 bases from J, with 14 bases in between. The CDR3 sequence is 14 residues long. CDR3 sequence: CSARDDNMNTEAFF. Written as DNA, the CDR3 is TGCAGTGCCCGAGACGATAACATGAACACTGAAGCTTTCTTT.

This clonotype was picked up a small number of times. The genes are TRBV12-3 or TRBV12-4 and TRBJ1-5; D is ambiguous. Between the trimmed V and J ends, which lost 3 bases and 3 bases, there was a span of 9 bases. The CDR3 totals 14 residues. The CDR3 nucleotides are TGTGCCAGCAGTTTCGGCTTACCCAATCAGCCCCAGCATTTT. Amino acids: CASSFGLPNQPQHF.

The sample holds a few counts of this clonotype. The V call is TRBV6-1, the J call TRBJ1-2; 8 nucleotides agree with TRBD1. With 4 bases clipped from V and 4 bases from J, the junction kept 5 bases outside the gene matches. The CDR3 loop spans 14 amino acids. Germline CDR1 and CDR2: MNHNS and SASEGT. CDR3 sequence: CASSATQGAYGYTF. CDR3 in DNA: TGTGCCAGCAGTGCGACGCAGGGGGCCTATGGCTACACCTTC.

This chain uses TRBV14 with TRBJ2-7; no reliable D call. This CDR3 has 15 residues. V was shortened by 0 bases and J by 9 bases, with 18 bases between the two germline ends. Germline V CDR1 and CDR2: SGHDN, FVKESK. The CDR3 DNA is TGTGCCAGCAGCCAAGATCTCGGTCCCGACCCCGGGCAGTACTTC. Amino acid sequence: CASSQDLGPDPGQYF.

This clonotype was found a few times. The chain joins TRBV12-3 or TRBV12-4 to TRBJ2-5; D is possibly TRBD2 (5 bases). V dropped 5 bases and J dropped 5 bases, with 18 bases sitting between them. The CDR3 length is 15 residues. CDR3 bases: TGTGCCAGCAGTCAGGACTCTCTGGTGAGGGAGACCCAGTACTTC. This encodes CASSQDSLVRETQYF.

The rearrangement links TRBV25-1 to TRBJ2-1; 12 bases fit TRBD2. The CDR3 sequence is 18 residues long. Germline CDR1 and CDR2: MGHDK and SYGVNS. The V segment lost 1 base and the J segment 5 bases; nucleotides outside the gene matches: 9. DNA for the CDR3: TGTGCCAGCAGTGAATTCTTTCCTAGCGGGGGGGACAACAATGAGCAGTTCTTC. Encoded protein: CASSEFFPSGGDNNEQFF. The full variable domain, its missing parts supplied by reference TRBV25-1 and TRBJ2-1, is EADIYQTPRYLVIGTGKKITLECSQTMGHDKMYWYQQDPGMELHLIHYSYGVNSTEKGDLSSESTVSRIRTEHFPLTLESARPSHTSQYLCASSEFFPSGGDNNEQFFGPGTRLTVL.

The V and J genes are TRBV28 and TRBJ2-1, with 8 nucleotides matching TRBD1. The CDR3 covers 16 residues. Per germline, CDR1 MDHEN and CDR2 SYDVKM. V was clipped by 3 bases and J by 5 bases; unmatched bases: 9. The CDR3 region is CASSFGPGQENNEQFF. The CDR3 DNA follows: TGTGCCAGCAGTTTTGGCCCGGGACAGGAGAACAATGAGCAGTTCTTC.

This clonotype appeared a few times. CDR3 coding DNA: TGTGCCAGCAGCGTAGAAGGTCAAGCTACGCAGTATTTT. Residues: CASSVEGQATQYF. The chain employs TRBV9 and TRBJ2-3; no clear D gene. The CDR3 length is 13 residues. Trimming left V 0 bases short and J 8 bases short, with 10 bases between. CDR1 and CDR2 (germline): SGDLS, YYNGEE.

The CDR3 loop reads CASSARRSSYEQYF. The CDR3 DNA is TGTGCCAGCAGCGCCCGCAGGAGCTCCTACGAGCAGTACTTC. The chain recombines TRBV21-1 with TRBJ2-7. TRBV21-1 is given as a pseudogene. The CDR3 has 14 amino acids.

This sequence joins TRBV29-1 and TRBJ2-7, with D possibly called TRBD1 or TRBD2 (5 bases each). The CDR3 spans 12 residues. Looked up from germline, CDR1 is SQVTM and CDR2 is ANQGSEA. V lost 8 bases, J lost 0 bases, and 11 bases lay in between. The CDR3 nucleotides read TGCAGCTTCCGGGACGGCTCCTACGAGCAGTACTTC. Its translation: CSFRDGSYEQYF.

V is TRBV28 and J is TRBJ1-5; 7 bases align to TRBD1. Germline V gene sequence: CDR1 MDHEN, CDR2 SYDVKM. This CDR3 contains 18 residues. With 3 bases clipped from V and 3 bases from J, the junction kept 14 bases outside the gene matches. Here the CDR3 reads CASSFSTFKGGPNQPQHF. In DNA, the CDR3 is TGTGCCAGCAGTTTCTCCACCTTTAAAGGGGGCCCCAATCAGCCCCAGCATTTT.

This clonotype appeared a single time. The chain employs TRBV28 and TRBJ2-7; no clear D gene. Germline assignment: CDR1 MDHEN and CDR2 SYDVKM. V lost 6 bases to trimming and J lost 0 bases, with 21 bases between them. CDR3 length equals 17 residues. The CDR3 DNA sequence: TGTGCCAGCAGCCGTTTCGGTAATCCCAGGATCTCCTACGAGCAGTACTTC. Protein: CASSRFGNPRISYEQYF.

This chain joins TRBV11-2 and TRBJ1-5; D is ambiguous. Trimming took 4 bases from V and 3 from J, leaving 4 bases between them. Germline assignment: CDR1 SGHAT and CDR2 FQNNGV. There are 12 residues in the CDR3. As DNA, the CDR3 is TGTGCCAGCAGCTACGACAATCAGCCCCAGCATTTT. As protein: CASSYDNQPQHF.

The chain links TRBV6-5 to TRBJ1-2, with 7 bases aligning to TRBD1. CDR3 size: 12 residues. With V trimmed by 5 bases and J by 5 bases, 2 bases remained unmatched. CDR1 MNHEY and CDR2 SVGAGI come from the germline V gene. The CDR3 protein is CASSKGAYGYTF. In DNA, the CDR3 is TGTGCCAGCAGTAAGGGGGCTTATGGCTACACCTTC.

This chain joins TRBV20-1 and TRBJ1-5; weak D call: TRBD1 (6 bases). Trimming removed 0 bases at V and 7 bases at J, with 10 bases between. The CDR3 covers 13 residues. In germline, CDR1 is DFQATT, CDR2 SNEGSKA (reference sequence). The CDR3 reads CSARDGGPQPQHF. The CDR3 DNA reads TGCAGTGCTAGAGACGGGGGCCCCCAGCCCCAGCATTTT.

The chain couples TRBV2 to TRBJ1-4; maybe TRBD1 (5 bases). Germline-derived CDR1 and CDR2 are SNHLY and FYNNEI. V was trimmed by 0 bases and J by 6 bases, leaving 11 bases between them. This CDR3 spans 15 amino acids. The CDR3 reads CASSEAAQGDEKLFF. The CDR3 region has the DNA TGTGCCAGCAGTGAAGCTGCCCAGGGAGATGAAAAACTGTTTTTT.

In regard to this clonotype: As the CDR3 is not closed by the conserved phenylalanine or tryptophan, this likely results from a read error. J is TRBJ2-1 and V is TRBV6-5; D call uncertain. The J call may be wrong; the DNA end is better matched by TRBJ2-7. The CDR3 sequence is 15 residues long. CDR1 is MNHEY, CDR2 SVGAGI, per germline. The chain's CDR3 is CASRYEYPDGYEQYL. The DNA for the CDR3 is TGTGCCAGCAGGTACGAGTACCCCGATGGGTACGAGCAGTACTTA.

With respect to this clonotype: This clone may be a read error of a much larger clone one base away. The rearrangement links TRBV29-1 to TRBJ1-2; a possible D gene is TRBD1 (5 bases). Germline CDR1 and CDR2: SQVTM and ANQGSEA. Trimming took 1 base from V and 6 from J, leaving 6 bases between them. The CDR3 contains 11 residues. The DNA of the CDR3 is TGCAGCGTTGAAGGGGGGGATGGCTACACCTTC. Its translation is CSVEGGDGYTF. Full variable domain (missing parts from reference TRBV29-1 and TRBJ1-2): SAVISQKPSRDICQRGTSLTIQCQVDSQVTMMFWYRQQPGQSLTLIATANQGSEATYESGFVIDKFPISRPNLTFSTLTVSNMSPEDSSIYLCSVEGGDGYTFGSGTRLTVV.

This clonotype was seen a few times. The chain recombines TRBV5-1 with TRBJ2-5; 9 bases line up with TRBD2. The end of the DNA is better explained by TRBJ2-7, so the J call may be wrong. Germline V gene data show CDR1 as SGHRS and CDR2 as YFSETQ. The CDR3 extends over 15 amino acids. The CDR3 here is CASSLLAGVPNEQYF. DNA for the CDR3: TGCGCCAGCAGCTTGTTAGCGGGAGTACCGAACGAGCAGTACTTC.